This T cell receptor (beta chain) was recorded in a study of shared clonotypes between healthy human individuals. This CDR3 spans 16 amino acids. V shed 0 bases and J 2 bases; nucleotides not matched to a gene: 3. The germline V gene encodes CDR1 SGHDT and CDR2 YYEEEE. Worth noting for this clone: Its antigen is undetermined.

Regarding the study as a whole: The sole specimen, blood, was sampled, and tissue repertoires likely differ.

Several immunoSEQ plates received, in even portions, the genomic DNA of each subset. Profiling relied on immunoSEQ multiplex PCR, and the TCRdb table lists in-frame clones only, not all of them. The sample carries about 470,000 clones, roughly 77% recorded once. The specimen sequenced was PBMCs. The chain has TRBV5-6 and TRBJ1-4; TRBD1 matches at 8 bases. This receptor was taken from a middle-aged woman in good health. Some clones in this sample may be carry-over from other donors' samples. CDR3 sequence reads: CASSLGQGITNEKLFF. The CDR3, as DNA: TGTGCCAGCAGCTTGGGACAGGGGATTACTAATGAAAAACTGTTTTTT.